The sample holds many counts of the clone carrying this TCR beta chain. Its target is unknown. The data stem from a study of tumor and adjacent non-tumor tissue in lung cancer. Study overall: The cohort had 12 to 13 adenocarcinoma, a couple of squamous cell and 1 small cell patients. Samples averaged roughly 4.3 million productive TCRbeta reads each.

TCRbeta libraries were built with three rounds of nested PCR, modified from ARM-PCR. TCRdb re-called the multiplex PCR reads through MiXCR, storing one row per CDR3 protein. Among 65,000 to 95,000 distinct CDR3 sequences listed, roughly 80% were seen once. The germline CDR1 and CDR2 sequences are DFQATT and SNEGSKA (reference sequence). The CDR3 is 15 amino acids. The V end lost 6 bases, the J end lost 4 bases, and 21 bases lay between the germline ends. This sample's RNA came from whole unsorted tissue. General study results and limits: Compared with tumor, normal lung showed significantly lower TCR diversity.

This receptor was identified in a woman in her 50s with non-small cell lung cancer. The chain carries TRBV20-1 and TRBJ2-5; possibly TRBD1 for D (6 bases). Material for sequencing was lung tumor tissue. CDR3 in DNA: TGCAGTGCGCGGGTTCCCTCAGGGGAGAGAGAGACCCAGTACTTC. Its protein product is CSARVPSGERETQYF.